These 14 T cell receptor beta chains share one sample of origin, sequenced in a study of CD8 T cells in Susac syndrome (dated by TCRdb to between 2017 and 2020). Libraries were built with the immunoSEQ multiplex PCR assay. RNA was extracted using the RNeasy kit, and about 0.45 to 1 ug of the RNA was reverse transcribed with random hexamers. The raw public reads went through TCRdb reprocessing: fastp at Q25, MiXCR clone calling, in-frame beta chains kept. Each CDR3 protein gets just one entry, which takes the most common genes and DNA from the rows behind it. Within this sample are about 120,000 distinct CDR3 sequences, with 94% of them counted one time only. The ten largest clones represent about 0.089% of the sample. The source material was CD4+ T cells from PBMCs. All receptors come from a human donor in good health.

The V and J genes are TRBV27 and TRBJ2-2; D is unclear. From germline, CDR1 is MNHEY and CDR2 SMNVEV (reference sequence). This CDR3 has 13 residues. V lost 6 bases, J lost 4 bases, and 9 bases lay in between. The CDR3 here is CASSSRPTGELFF. CDR3 DNA: TGTGCCAGCAGCTCTCGACCCACCGGGGAGCTGTTTTTT.

The chain joins TRBV5-4 to TRBJ2-1; TRBD2 might be the D (5 bases). This CDR3 is built from 14 residues. Germline CDR1 and CDR2: SGHNT and YYREEE (reference sequence). V was pared by 4 bases and J by 6 bases, with 14 bases between. The CDR3 region is CASSHPSNFNEQFF. The CDR3 region has the DNA TGTGCCAGCAGCCACCCTAGCAATTTCAATGAGCAGTTCTTC.

The chain joins TRBV4-3 to TRBJ2-6; no definite D call. Deletions cut 0 bases from V and 0 bases from J, with 9 bases between. The CDR3 is 17 residues long. The germline V gene has CDR1 LGHNA and CDR2 YSLEER. CDR3: CASSQDGRFSGANVLTF. CDR3 bases: TGCGCCAGCAGCCAAGACGGACGGTTCTCTGGGGCCAACGTCCTGACTTTC.

The chain couples TRBV20-1 to TRBJ2-3; D ambiguous. The CDR3 spans 9 residues. Trimming removed 7 bases from V and 4 bases from J, with 3 bases in between. The germline CDR1 and CDR2 sequences are DFQATT and SNEGSKA (reference sequence). The CDR3 sequence: CSVADTQYF. CDR3 coding DNA: TGCAGTGTGGCAGATACGCAGTATTTT.

The genes are TRBV12-3 or TRBV12-4 and TRBJ2-7; the D gene is possibly TRBD2 (6 bases). The CDR3 has 13 amino acids. Trimming pared 3 bases from V and 7 bases from J, leaving 13 bases between. CDR3 residues: CASSLRGLTEQYF. CDR3 DNA sequence: TGTGCCAGCAGTTTGCGGGGACTGACGGAGCAGTACTTC.

V is TRBV30 and J is TRBJ2-4; unclear D gene. The CDR3 is 11 residues long. The V end lost 0 bases, the J end lost 10 bases, and 7 bases lay between the germline ends. Germline loops: CDR1 GTSNPN, CDR2 SVGIG (reference sequence). CDR3 in amino acids: CAWSVSPIQYF. The DNA for the CDR3 is TGTGCCTGGAGTGTATCCCCGATTCAGTACTTC.

V and J are TRBV12-3 or TRBV12-4 and TRBJ2-3; 9 bases agree with TRBD2. CDR3 length: 14 amino acids. V was pared by 3 bases and J by 4 bases, with 2 bases of the junction left unmatched. The CDR3, as DNA: TGTGCCAGCAGTTTTAGCGGGAGTGCAGATACGCAGTATTTT. It encodes CASSFSGSADTQYF.

This chain connects TRBV3-1 to TRBJ2-7; 9 positions agree with TRBD1. The J segment lost 3 bases and the V segment lost 4 bases, leaving 7 bases of the junction unmatched. The CDR3 has 15 amino acids. Germline loops: CDR1 LGHDT, CDR2 YNNKEL (reference sequence). CDR3 sequence: CASSLRTGEGYEQYF. CDR3 in DNA: TGTGCCAGCAGCCTTCGGACAGGGGAGGGCTACGAGCAGTACTTC.

The genes are TRBV7-9 and TRBJ2-1; a possible D gene is TRBD2 (5 bases). The CDR3 has 14 residues. V lost 5 bases, J lost 2 bases, and 10 bases lay in between. Germline V gene sequence: CDR1 SEHNR, CDR2 FQNEAQ (reference sequence). CDR3 DNA sequence: TGTGCCAGCAGCCCGGGATCTACCTACAATGAGCAGTTCTTC. Translating gives CASSPGSTYNEQFF.

This rearrangement joins TRBV10-3 to TRBJ2-1, with 10 bases aligning to TRBD2. Germline V CDR1 and CDR2: ENHRY, SYGVKD. The length of the CDR3 is 15 residues. The junction had 7 bases not matched to a gene; V was cut back by 6 bases and J by 5 bases. The CDR3 DNA follows: TGTGCCATCAGGGCCCTAGCGGGAGAGGACAATGAGCAGTTCTTC. Protein: CAIRALAGEDNEQFF.

The chain is built from TRBV9 and TRBJ2-5, with D perhaps TRBD1 or TRBD2 (5 bases each). Trimming left V 0 bases short and J 5 bases short, with 14 bases between. CDR3 length: 15 amino acids. Germline CDR1 SGDLS, CDR2 YYNGEE. Written as DNA, the CDR3 is TGTGCCAGCAGCGTAGGCCAGGGACGAAGGGAGACCCAGTACTTC. Translated, it gives CASSVGQGRRETQYF. Filled out from reference TRBV9 and TRBJ2-5, the complete variable domain reads DSGVTQTPKHLITATGQRVTLRCSPRSGDLSVYWYQQSLDQGLQFLIQYYNGEERAKGNILERFSAQQFPDLHSELNLSSLELGDSALYFCASSVGQGRRETQYFGPGTRLLVL.

The CDR3 DNA is TGTGCCAGCGATCTTGCGGGAGCGGCGAACACCGGGGAGCTGTTTTTT. The encoded protein is CASDLAGAANTGELFF. The chain employs TRBV3-1 and TRBJ2-2; TRBD2 aligns across 7 bases. The CDR3 runs to 16 residues. Looked up from germline, CDR1 is LGHDT and CDR2 is YNNKEL (reference sequence). After removal of 8 bases from V and 0 bases from J, the junction contained 9 bases not matched to a gene.

This clonotype was observed a few times. The rearrangement joins TRBV5-1 to TRBJ2-2; D is perhaps TRBD1 or TRBD2 (5 bases each). Germline CDR1 reads SGHRS; CDR2 reads YFSETQ. The CDR3 spans 17 residues. The V and J ends lost 4 bases and 1 base respectively, with 17 bases between them. CDR3 sequence reads: CASSLPGLLGNTGELFF. Here the CDR3 DNA reads TGCGCCAGCAGCCTCCCGGGGCTTTTGGGGAACACCGGGGAGCTGTTTTTT.

The chain uses TRBV30 and TRBJ1-3; D ambiguous. This CDR3 comprises 12 residues. Looked up from germline, CDR1 is GTSNPN and CDR2 is SVGIG (reference sequence). With 0 bases removed from V and 6 bases from J, the gap between germline ends came to 6 bases. The CDR3, as DNA: TGTGCCTGGAGTGTGCCTCAAAACACCATATATTTT. This translates into CAWSVPQNTIYF. Supplemented by reference TRBV30 and TRBJ1-3, the full variable domain reads SQTIHQWPATLVQPVGSPLSLECTVEGTSNPNLYWYRQAAGRGLQLLFYSVGIGQISSEVPQNLSASRPQDRQFILSSKKLLLSDSGFYLCAWSVPQNTIYFGEGSWLTVV.